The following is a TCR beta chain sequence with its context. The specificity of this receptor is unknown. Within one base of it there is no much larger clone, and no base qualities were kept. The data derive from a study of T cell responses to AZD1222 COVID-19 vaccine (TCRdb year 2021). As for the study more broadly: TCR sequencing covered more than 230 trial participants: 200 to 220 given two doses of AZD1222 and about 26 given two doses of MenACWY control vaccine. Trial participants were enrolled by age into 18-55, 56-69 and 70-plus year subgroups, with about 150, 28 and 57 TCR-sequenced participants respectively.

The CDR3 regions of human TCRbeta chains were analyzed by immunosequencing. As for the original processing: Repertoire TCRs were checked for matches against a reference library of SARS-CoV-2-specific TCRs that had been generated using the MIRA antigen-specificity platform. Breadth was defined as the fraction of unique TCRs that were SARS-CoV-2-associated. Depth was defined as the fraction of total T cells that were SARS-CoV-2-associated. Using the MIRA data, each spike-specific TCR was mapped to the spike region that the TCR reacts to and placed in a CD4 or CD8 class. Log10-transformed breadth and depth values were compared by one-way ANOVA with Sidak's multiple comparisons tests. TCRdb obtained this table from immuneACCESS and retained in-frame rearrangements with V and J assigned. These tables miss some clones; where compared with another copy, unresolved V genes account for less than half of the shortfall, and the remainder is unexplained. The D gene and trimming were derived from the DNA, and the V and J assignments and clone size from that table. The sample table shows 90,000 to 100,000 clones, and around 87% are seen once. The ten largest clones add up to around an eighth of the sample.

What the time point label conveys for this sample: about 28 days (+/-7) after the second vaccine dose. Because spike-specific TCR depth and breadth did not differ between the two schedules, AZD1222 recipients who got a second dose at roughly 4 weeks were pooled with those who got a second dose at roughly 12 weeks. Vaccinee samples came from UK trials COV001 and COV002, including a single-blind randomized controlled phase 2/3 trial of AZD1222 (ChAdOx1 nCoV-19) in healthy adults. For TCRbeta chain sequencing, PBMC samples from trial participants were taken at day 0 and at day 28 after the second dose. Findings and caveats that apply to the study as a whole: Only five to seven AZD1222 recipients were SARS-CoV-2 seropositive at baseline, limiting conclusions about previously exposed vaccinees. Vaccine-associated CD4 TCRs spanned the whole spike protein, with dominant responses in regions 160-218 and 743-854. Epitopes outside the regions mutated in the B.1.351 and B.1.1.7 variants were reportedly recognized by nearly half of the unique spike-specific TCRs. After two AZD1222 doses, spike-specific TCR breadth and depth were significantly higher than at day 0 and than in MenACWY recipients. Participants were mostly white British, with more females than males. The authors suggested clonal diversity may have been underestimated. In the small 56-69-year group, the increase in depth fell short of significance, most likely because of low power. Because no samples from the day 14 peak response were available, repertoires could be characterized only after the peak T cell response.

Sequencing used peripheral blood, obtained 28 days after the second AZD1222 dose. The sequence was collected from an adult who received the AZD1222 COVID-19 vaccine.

The nucleotide sequence is TGTGCCAGCAGCTTAAGGGGACAGTTTAATGAAAAACTGTTTTTT. It codes for CASSLRGQFNEKLFF. The V and J genes are TRBV11-2 and TRBJ1-4; 7 central nucleotides agree with TRBD1. V is cut back by 2 bases and J by 4 bases, with 4 bases in the junction unmatched. The CDR3 spans 15 residues, from the cysteine through the phenylalanine. Only CDR3 DNA is held: 45 bases, read in frame from base 1. CDR1 and CDR2, looked up from the germline V gene, are SGHAT and FQNNGV.